This TCR beta chain derives from a study of early T cells in non-severe SARS-CoV-2 infection. Study-wide background: Investigators sequenced bulk RNA drawn from unsorted whole blood, and chains remained unpaired. Study outcomes and limitations: Private and CD4 specificities were missed by VDJdb matching, which favored anti-spike CD8 responses.

This clonotype was seen repeatedly, ten times or more. The antigen remains undetermined. The V and J ends lost 6 bases and 5 bases, in that order; junction bases with no gene match: 16. Germline-derived CDR1 and CDR2 are DFQATT and SNEGSKA (reference sequence). CDR3 size: 16 residues. The protocol attached unique molecular identifiers to individual cDNA molecules. TCRdb itself ran the 5' RACE reads through MiXCR, one entry per CDR3 protein. The table records 25,000 to 30,000 distinct CDR3 sequences, around 5.2% of them present only once. The source of this sequence is an adult who was a healthcare worker with PCR-confirmed SARS-CoV-2 infection or an uninfected control (not recorded which). The sample taken for sequencing was whole blood. The V and J genes are TRBV20-1 and TRBJ1-2; 9 positions match TRBD1. In nucleotides, the CDR3 is TGCAGTGCCACGGGAACAGGGGGCGTAGGGCCTTATGGCTACACCTTC. This encodes CSATGTGGVGPYGYTF.